This T cell receptor (beta chain) was identified during a study of T cell repertoires in cytomegalovirus infection. Remarks on this clonotype: What it recognizes is unknown.

TCRdb re-called the reads through MiXCR, storing one row per CDR3 protein. Counted here are about 55,000 distinct CDR3 sequences, around 20% occurring once; the ten biggest clones make up about two thirds. The V gene's germline CDR1 is MNHNY and CDR2 SVGAGI (reference sequence). The CDR3 sequence is 12 residues long. With 2 bases removed from V and 6 bases from J, the gap between germline ends came to 4 bases. This specimen was CD8+ T cells from cultured PBMCs, taken from culture after CMV antigen stimulation. The chain uses TRBV6-6 and TRBJ2-2; D gene ambiguous. The sequence came from a human donor in good health (CMV status not recorded). Some clones in this sample may be carry-over from other donors' samples. The CDR3 region is CASSYGPGELFF. The DNA for the CDR3 is TGTGCCAGCAGTTACGGGCCCGGGGAGCTGTTTTTT.